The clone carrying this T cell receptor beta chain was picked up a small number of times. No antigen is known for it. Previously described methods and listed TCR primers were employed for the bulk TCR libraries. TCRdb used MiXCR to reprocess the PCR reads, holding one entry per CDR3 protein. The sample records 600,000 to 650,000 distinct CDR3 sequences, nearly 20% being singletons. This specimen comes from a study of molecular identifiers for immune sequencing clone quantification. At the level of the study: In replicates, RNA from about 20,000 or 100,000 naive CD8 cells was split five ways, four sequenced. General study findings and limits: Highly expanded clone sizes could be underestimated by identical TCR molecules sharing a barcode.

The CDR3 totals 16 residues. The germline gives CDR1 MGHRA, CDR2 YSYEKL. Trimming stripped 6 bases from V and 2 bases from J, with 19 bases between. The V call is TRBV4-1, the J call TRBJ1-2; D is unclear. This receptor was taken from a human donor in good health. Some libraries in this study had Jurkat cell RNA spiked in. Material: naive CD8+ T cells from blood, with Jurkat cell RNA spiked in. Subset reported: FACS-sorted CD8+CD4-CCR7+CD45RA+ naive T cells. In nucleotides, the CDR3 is TGCGCCAGCAGAAAGGCCGCGGGAAACCCGAACTATGGCTACACCTTC. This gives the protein CASRKAAGNPNYGYTF.